The rows below give T cell receptor beta chains drawn from one sample of a study of T cell responses to AZD1222 COVID-19 vaccine. The data were produced by immunoSEQ multiplex PCR, yet TCRdb's version contains in-frame clones alone and is incomplete. This sample has 120,000 to 150,000 clones; around 86% occur once, and the top ten carry around 4.3%. The sequenced sample was peripheral blood, obtained on day 0 of MenACWY control vaccination. These receptors were collected from an adult in good health. CDR3s include the opening cysteine and the closing phenylalanine or tryptophan. The order of the fields is CDR3 protein, CDR3 DNA, V gene, D gene, clone size, J gene. D genes are given only for firm matches. The listing skips clone size in some rows; elsewhere it reads once, few, many or a size class.

CDR3 protein: CASSLRGSGLRDTDTQYF
CDR3 DNA: TGTGCCAGCAGCCTGCGGGGAAGCGGCCTCCGCGACACAGATACGCAGTATTTT
V gene: TRBV13
D gene: -
clone size: -
J gene: TRBJ2-3

CDR3 protein: CASGLTTTDTQYF
CDR3 DNA: TGTGCTAGTGGTTTGACCACCACAGATACGCAGTATTTT
V gene: TRBV12-5
D gene: -
clone size: -
J gene: TRBJ2-3

CDR3 protein: CASSIQVANTEAFF
CDR3 DNA: TGTGCCAGCAGTATTCAGGTGGCGAACACTGAAGCTTTCTTT
V gene: TRBV6-5
D gene: -
clone size: -
J gene: TRBJ1-1

CDR3 protein: CASSPDNRGFKTQYF
CDR3 DNA: TGTGCCAGCAGTCCGGACAACAGGGGGTTCAAGACCCAGTACTTC
V gene: TRBV27
D gene: TRBD1
clone size: -
J gene: TRBJ2-5

CDR3 protein: CASSLGAGVTGRNEQYF
CDR3 DNA: TGTGCCAGCAGCTTGGGCGCGGGGGTTACAGGGCGTAACGAGCAGTACTTC
V gene: TRBV7-6
D gene: -
clone size: -
J gene: TRBJ2-7

CDR3 protein: CASRNSGGPNTGELFF
CDR3 DNA: TGTGCCAGTAGGAATAGCGGGGGCCCAAACACCGGGGAGCTGTTTTTT
V gene: TRBV19
D gene: TRBD2
clone size: -
J gene: TRBJ2-2

CDR3 protein: CASTPAGGTTDTQYF
CDR3 DNA: TGTGCCAGCACCCCTGCGGGGGGGACTACAGATACGCAGTATTTT
V gene: TRBV7-9
D gene: TRBD2
clone size: few
J gene: TRBJ2-3

CDR3 protein: CASSGPPNDGYYEQYF
CDR3 DNA: TGTGCCAGCAGCGGGCCACCAAACGACGGATACTACGAGCAGTACTTC
V gene: TRBV7-8
D gene: -
clone size: few
J gene: TRBJ2-7

CDR3 protein: CASSFLAGGELFF
CDR3 DNA: TGCGCCAGCAGCTTTTTGGCGGGCGGGGAGCTGTTTTTT
V gene: TRBV5-1
D gene: -
clone size: -
J gene: TRBJ2-2

CDR3 protein: CASSLGTGANTGELFF
CDR3 DNA: TGTGCCAGCAGCTTGGGAACGGGGGCGAACACCGGGGAGCTGTTTTTT
V gene: TRBV5-4
D gene: -
clone size: -
J gene: TRBJ2-2

CDR3 protein: CAISEGPPGSGNTIYF
CDR3 DNA: TGTGCCATCAGTGAGGGGCCACCTGGGTCTGGAAACACCATATATTTT
V gene: TRBV10-3
D gene: -
clone size: once
J gene: TRBJ1-3

CDR3 protein: CASGRRGQGFDTQYF
CDR3 DNA: TGTGCCAGCGGTCGTCGGGGACAGGGGTTCGATACGCAGTATTTT
V gene: TRBV5-6
D gene: TRBD1
clone size: -
J gene: TRBJ2-3

CDR3 protein: CASSDLPAETQYF
CDR3 DNA: TGTGCCAGCAGTGACCTCCCGGCGGAGACCCAGTACTTC
V gene: TRBV2
D gene: -
clone size: -
J gene: TRBJ2-5

CDR3 protein: CAGGVSNQPQHF
CDR3 DNA: TGTGCCGGAGGGGTTAGCAATCAGCCCCAGCATTTT
V gene: TRBV19
D gene: -
clone size: -
J gene: TRBJ1-5

CDR3 protein: CASRVGGFGGNQPQHF
CDR3 DNA: TGTGCCAGCAGAGTCGGGGGGTTCGGTGGCAATCAGCCCCAGCATTTT
V gene: TRBV27
D gene: -
clone size: -
J gene: TRBJ1-5

CDR3 protein: CASSSSRGAGYGYTF
CDR3 DNA: TGTGCCAGCAGTTCCAGTCGGGGGGCTGGCTATGGCTACACCTTC
V gene: TRBV28
D gene: -
clone size: once
J gene: TRBJ1-2

CDR3 protein: CASSRAGGQETQYF
CDR3 DNA: TGTGCCAGCAGCCGCGCGGGGGGACAAGAGACCCAGTACTTC
V gene: TRBV5-4
D gene: TRBD2
clone size: -
J gene: TRBJ2-5

CDR3 protein: CASSSSDRQGWGLDEQFF
CDR3 DNA: TGTGCCAGCAGCTCCAGTGACCGACAGGGGTGGGGATTGGATGAGCAGTTCTTC
V gene: TRBV11-3
D gene: TRBD1
clone size: -
J gene: TRBJ2-1

CDR3 protein: CASSAGTGEGYEQYF
CDR3 DNA: TGTGCCAGCAGCGCTGGGACAGGGGAAGGCTACGAGCAGTACTTC
V gene: TRBV11-2
D gene: TRBD1
clone size: -
J gene: TRBJ2-7

CDR3 protein: CASSQGSLAGGHYEQYF
CDR3 DNA: TGTGCCAGCAGCCAAGGCAGTCTAGCGGGGGGGCACTACGAGCAGTACTTC
V gene: TRBV4-2
D gene: TRBD2
clone size: -
J gene: TRBJ2-7

CDR3 protein: CASSLVAGAYNEQFF
CDR3 DNA: TGTGCCAGCAGCCTCGTAGCGGGGGCCTACAATGAGCAGTTCTTC
V gene: TRBV11-2
D gene: TRBD2
clone size: -
J gene: TRBJ2-1

CDR3 protein: CASPRISIGNTGELFF
CDR3 DNA: TGTGCTAGTCCTAGAATAAGTATCGGGAACACCGGGGAGCTGTTTTTT
V gene: TRBV12-5
D gene: -
clone size: once
J gene: TRBJ2-2

CDR3 protein: CASSVADGLTGDTQYF
CDR3 DNA: TGTGCCAGCAGCGTAGCCGATGGACTAACCGGGGATACGCAGTATTTT
V gene: TRBV9
D gene: -
clone size: -
J gene: TRBJ2-3

CDR3 protein: CASSPGGSGNTIYF
CDR3 DNA: TGTGCCAGCAGCCCAGGGGGCTCTGGAAACACCATATATTTT
V gene: TRBV7-6
D gene: TRBD1
clone size: -
J gene: TRBJ1-3

CDR3 protein: CASSQDYGTSVPDTQYF
CDR3 DNA: TGTGCCAGCAGCCAAGATTATGGGACTAGCGTCCCGGATACGCAGTATTTT
V gene: TRBV4-2
D gene: TRBD2
clone size: -
J gene: TRBJ2-3

CDR3 protein: CASSLNPDSPYGYTF
CDR3 DNA: TGTGCCAGCAGCTTAAACCCCGACAGTCCCTATGGCTACACCTTC
V gene: TRBV12-1
D gene: -
clone size: -
J gene: TRBJ1-2

CDR3 protein: CASSLTGGYTF
CDR3 DNA: TGTGCCAGCAGTTTAACAGGAGGCTACACCTTC
V gene: TRBV28
D gene: -
clone size: -
J gene: TRBJ1-2

CDR3 protein: CASSFTSVGEQFF
CDR3 DNA: TGTGCCAGCAGCTTTACTAGTGTTGGTGAGCAGTTCTTC
V gene: TRBV7-2
D gene: -
clone size: -
J gene: TRBJ2-1

CDR3 protein: CASSQQGAKNIQYF
CDR3 DNA: TGTGCCAGCAGTCAACAGGGGGCCAAAAACATTCAGTACTTC
V gene: TRBV6-6
D gene: TRBD1
clone size: once
J gene: TRBJ2-4

CDR3 protein: CAISPVGTGYNTGELFF
CDR3 DNA: TGTGCCATCAGCCCAGTCGGGACAGGGTATAACACCGGGGAGCTGTTTTTT
V gene: TRBV10-3
D gene: TRBD1
clone size: -
J gene: TRBJ2-2

CDR3 protein: CASSQGGGELFF
CDR3 DNA: TGTGCCAGCAGTCAGGGAGGGGGGGAGCTGTTTTTT
V gene: TRBV3-1/TRBV3-2
D gene: TRBD2
clone size: -
J gene: TRBJ2-2

CDR3 protein: CASSQRSRGNTIYF
CDR3 DNA: TGTGCCAGCAGCCAAAGATCCCGTGGGAACACCATATATTTT
V gene: TRBV3-1/TRBV3-2
D gene: -
clone size: -
J gene: TRBJ1-3

CDR3 protein: CASSYSRTSATDTQYF
CDR3 DNA: TGTGCCAGCAGTTACTCGAGGACTAGCGCCACAGATACGCAGTATTTT
V gene: TRBV6-5
D gene: TRBD2
clone size: -
J gene: TRBJ2-3

CDR3 protein: CASSVDRGREKLFF
CDR3 DNA: TGTGCCAGCAGCGTAGACAGGGGGCGTGAAAAACTGTTTTTT
V gene: TRBV9
D gene: TRBD1
clone size: -
J gene: TRBJ1-4

CDR3 protein: CASSPGVNEQFF
CDR3 DNA: TGTGCCAGCAGTCCAGGGGTCAATGAGCAGTTCTTC
V gene: TRBV27
D gene: -
clone size: -
J gene: TRBJ2-1

CDR3 protein: CASSPRSSYNEQFF
CDR3 DNA: TGTGCCAGCAGCCCCCGGTCCTCCTACAATGAGCAGTTCTTC
V gene: TRBV9
D gene: -
clone size: -
J gene: TRBJ2-1

CDR3 protein: CASSLHSGSPKETQYF
CDR3 DNA: TGCGCCAGCAGCTTACACTCAGGGTCCCCGAAAGAGACCCAGTACTTC
V gene: TRBV5-1
D gene: -
clone size: -
J gene: TRBJ2-5

CDR3 protein: CASYRTLGGKQFF
CDR3 DNA: TGTGCCAGCTACCGGACCTTAGGGGGCAAGCAGTTCTTC
V gene: TRBV2
D gene: TRBD1
clone size: -
J gene: TRBJ2-1

CDR3 protein: CASSREVGGLVNTEAFF
CDR3 DNA: TGTGCCAGCAGCCGAGAGGTAGGGGGCTTGGTGAACACTGAAGCTTTCTTT
V gene: TRBV11-2
D gene: TRBD1
clone size: few
J gene: TRBJ1-1

CDR3 protein: CASRSLGGFNEQFF
CDR3 DNA: TGTGCCAGCAGATCGCTGGGAGGGTTCAATGAGCAGTTCTTC
V gene: TRBV6-5
D gene: TRBD2
clone size: -
J gene: TRBJ2-1

CDR3 protein: CASSTSDGVRQADTQYF
CDR3 DNA: TGTGCCAGCAGTACCAGTGACGGGGTCCGCCAGGCAGATACGCAGTATTTT
V gene: TRBV28
D gene: -
clone size: -
J gene: TRBJ2-3

CDR3 protein: CASRQGQAPTGELFF
CDR3 DNA: TGTGCCAGCAGACAGGGACAGGCCCCCACCGGGGAGCTGTTTTTT
V gene: TRBV27
D gene: TRBD1
clone size: -
J gene: TRBJ2-2

CDR3 protein: CASSGDGGMNTEAFF
CDR3 DNA: TGCGCCAGCAGCGGGGACGGGGGAATGAACACTGAAGCTTTCTTT
V gene: TRBV5-1
D gene: -
clone size: -
J gene: TRBJ1-1

CDR3 protein: CASSKDGANVLTF
CDR3 DNA: TGTGCCAGCAGTAAAGATGGGGCCAACGTCCTGACTTTC
V gene: TRBV12-3/TRBV12-4
D gene: -
clone size: -
J gene: TRBJ2-6